This TCR beta chain stems from a study of blood T cell repertoires in COVID-19. This clone was counted between two and nine times. Data came from immunoSEQ multiplex PCR; TCRdb stores just in-frame clones and leaves some out. This sample carries 250,000 to 300,000 clones, approximately 90% of them seen once, and the ten largest clones take about 2.5%. Recruitment covered fewer than 25 US areas and drew participants whose ages spanned roughly 18 to 95 years. There are 18 residues in the CDR3. After removal of 2 bases from V and 0 bases from J, the junction contained 10 bases not matched to a gene. The V gene's germline CDR1 is SGHVS and CDR2 FQNEAQ.

This receptor was taken from a woman between 35 and 50 years old with acute COVID-19. The chain employs TRBV7-8 and TRBJ2-1; 7 nucleotides align to TRBD2. The sequenced sample was PBMCs or T cells enriched from blood (not recorded which). This CDR3 is CASSLRELAGISYNEQFF. CDR3 coding DNA: TGTGCCAGCAGCTTAAGAGAGTTAGCGGGTATCTCCTACAATGAGCAGTTCTTC.